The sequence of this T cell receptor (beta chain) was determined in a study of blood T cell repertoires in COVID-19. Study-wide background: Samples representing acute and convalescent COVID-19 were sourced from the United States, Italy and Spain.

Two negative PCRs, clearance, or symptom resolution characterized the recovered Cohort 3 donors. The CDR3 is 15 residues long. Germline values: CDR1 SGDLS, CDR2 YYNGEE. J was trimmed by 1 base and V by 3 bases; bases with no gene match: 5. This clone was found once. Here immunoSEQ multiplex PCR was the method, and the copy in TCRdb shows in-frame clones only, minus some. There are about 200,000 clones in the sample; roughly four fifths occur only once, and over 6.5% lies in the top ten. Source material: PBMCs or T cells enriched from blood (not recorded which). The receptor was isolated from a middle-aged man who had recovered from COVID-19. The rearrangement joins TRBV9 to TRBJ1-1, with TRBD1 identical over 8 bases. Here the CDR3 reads CASSATGVPNTEAFF. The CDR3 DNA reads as TGTGCCAGCAGCGCGACAGGGGTGCCGAACACTGAAGCTTTCTTT.